The rows below give T cell receptor beta chains drawn from one sample of a study of blood T cell repertoires in COVID-19. Repertoires were generated with immunoSEQ multiplex PCR, while TCRdb's copy carries only in-frame clones and drops some. The data contain 110,000 or so clones, more than 80% of them singletons. Input material: peripheral blood. The receptors shown here come from an older man with active or convalescent COVID-19. Each CDR3 is given with its conserved first and last residue. Fields, in order: V gene, J gene, clone size, D gene, CDR3 DNA, CDR3 protein. A D gene is named only where the DNA matches it firmly. Not all rows give a size; the values are once, few, many and, for expanded clones, a class.

>TRBV7-8|TRBJ2-6|once|TRBD1
TGTGCCAGCAGCTTCTCGACAGGGGGCTCTGGGGCCAACGTCCTGACTTTC
CASSFSTGGSGANVLTF
>TRBV6-4|TRBJ1-1|NA|NA
TGTGCCAGCAGCCCCACGGGACAACTGAACACTGAAGCTTTCTTT
CASSPTGQLNTEAFF
>TRBV13|TRBJ2-1|NA|NA
TGTGCCAGCAGCTTAGGCCACGGTGATGAGCAGTTCTTC
CASSLGHGDEQFF
>TRBV5-1|TRBJ2-7|NA|NA
TGCGCCAGCAGCCCCAGGCGGACAGCTTACGAGCAGTACTTC
CASSPRRTAYEQYF
>TRBV3-1/TRBV3-2|TRBJ2-4|NA|TRBD2
TGTGCCAGCAGCTTTGGGGGAGGGGCCCAGGGAAACATTCAGTACTTC
CASSFGGGAQGNIQYF
>TRBV28|TRBJ1-4|NA|TRBD1
TGTGCCGCCGATAGACAGGGCGCTGAAAAACTGTTTTTT
CAADRQGAEKLFF
>TRBV28|TRBJ1-6|NA|NA
TGTGCCAGCAGTTTCCCCCTCGCACCAACTAATAATTCACCCCTCCACTTT
CASSFPLAPTNNSPLHF
>TRBV5-1|TRBJ2-7|once|NA
TGCGCCAGCAGCCCGGAGGTAGCGCGGAGCTCCTACGAGCAGTACTTC
CASSPEVARSSYEQYF
>TRBV19|TRBJ1-4|NA|TRBD1
TGTGCCAGTAGTATCTACAGGGGTAATGAAAAACTGTTTTTT
CASSIYRGNEKLFF
>TRBV19|TRBJ2-6|few|NA
TGTGCCAGTAGTATAGACCAGGGGTCTGGGGCCAACGTCCTGACTTTC
CASSIDQGSGANVLTF
>TRBV18|TRBJ1-3|NA|NA
TGTGCCAGCTCACCACCCGGCTCTGGAAACACCATATATTTT
CASSPPGSGNTIYF
>TRBV7-8|TRBJ2-7|NA|NA
TGTGCCAGCAGCCATAGCGGTGCTGACTCCTACGAGCAGTACTTC
CASSHSGADSYEQYF
>TRBV7-9|TRBJ1-3|NA|NA
TGTGCCAGCAGTCCAGGAAACACCATATATTTT
CASSPGNTIYF
>TRBV5-1|TRBJ1-2|few|TRBD1
TGCGCCAGCAGCTTGGGACAGGGTTTAGGCTACACCTTC
CASSLGQGLGYTF
>TRBV29-1|TRBJ1-3|NA|TRBD1
TGCAGCGTTGGGACAGGGGCGGGTATCGGAAACACCATATATTTT
CSVGTGAGIGNTIYF
>TRBV7-8|TRBJ1-5|NA|NA
TGTGCCAGCAGCCGTGGGCAGGACAATCAGCCCCAGCATTTT
CASSRGQDNQPQHF
>TRBV29-1|TRBJ1-4|few|TRBD1
TGCAGCGTGGGACAGGGTGAAAAACTGTTTTTT
CSVGQGEKLFF
>TRBV12-3/TRBV12-4|TRBJ1-2|few|NA
TGTGCCAGCAGTTCGGGAACAGACTATGGCTACACCTTC
CASSSGTDYGYTF
>TRBV19|TRBJ2-4|NA|TRBD2
TGTGCCAGTAGTTCATCCGGACTAGCGGGACTCGTAGCCAAAAACATTCAGTACTTC
CASSSSGLAGLVAKNIQYF
>TRBV24-1|TRBJ2-3|NA|NA
TGTGCCACCAGTGATTTAGCTTTCACAGATACGCAGTATTTT
CATSDLAFTDTQYF
>TRBV6-1|TRBJ1-1|NA|TRBD1
TGTGCCAGCAGTGCGGCCGACAGGGTTGCGAACACTGAAGCTTTCTTT
CASSAADRVANTEAFF
>TRBV5-1|TRBJ1-4|NA|NA
TGCGCCAGCAGCTTGAGAGGAGACTCGGGGGAAAAACTGTTTTTT
CASSLRGDSGEKLFF
>TRBV18|TRBJ1-1|NA|NA
TGTGCCAGCTCACCACCGGGAAGGGAGACTGAAGCTTTCTTT
CASSPPGRETEAFF
>TRBV7-2|TRBJ2-1|NA|TRBD2
TGTGCCAGCAGCTTAGGGGGGACTAGCGTTGAGCAGTTCTTC
CASSLGGTSVEQFF
>TRBV6-5|TRBJ1-2|NA|TRBD1
TGTGCCAGCAAAGGAGACAGGGAGCCAAACTATGGCTACACCTTC
CASKGDREPNYGYTF
>TRBV3-1/TRBV3-2|TRBJ1-2|NA|NA
TGTGCCAGCAGCTTCCAGTTGGACTATGGCTACACCTTC
CASSFQLDYGYTF
>TRBV19|TRBJ1-5|NA|NA
TGTGCCAGTAGTATATCCCAGGATTATAGCAATCAGCCCCAGCATTTT
CASSISQDYSNQPQHF
>TRBV7-2|TRBJ1-2|NA|NA
TGTGCCAGCAGCTTAGCGGCAGGTTCCTATGGCTACACCTTC
CASSLAAGSYGYTF
>TRBV15|TRBJ2-3|once|NA
TGTGCCACCAGCAGAGACCCTGGCGGGGGCGCAGATACGCAGTATTTT
CATSRDPGGGADTQYF
>TRBV28|TRBJ1-5|NA|TRBD1
TGTGCCAGCAGTTTACAGCTGGGACAGTATCAGCCCCAGCATTTT
CASSLQLGQYQPQHF
>TRBV10-3|TRBJ2-1|NA|TRBD2
TGTGCCATCAGTGTCCTAGCGGGAGACAATGAGCAGTTCTTC
CAISVLAGDNEQFF
>TRBV5-4|TRBJ2-1|NA|TRBD2
TGTGCCAGCAGCCTACAACTAGCGGGAGAGGTAAATGAGCAGTTCTTC
CASSLQLAGEVNEQFF
>TRBV20-1|TRBJ1-2|once|TRBD1
TGCAGTGCGAGTAAGACAGGGGGCAGGTCGGACTATGGCTACACCTTC
CSASKTGGRSDYGYTF
>TRBV28|TRBJ2-7|NA|TRBD2
TGTGCCACCCGGTCAGCGGGGGAGTGGGGCGAGCAGTACTTC
CATRSAGEWGEQYF
>TRBV5-1|TRBJ2-2|NA|TRBD1
TGCGCCAGCAGCTTGGACGGTCTCCAGGGGGTGGGCACCGGGGAGCTGTTTTTT
CASSLDGLQGVGTGELFF
>TRBV5-1|TRBJ2-3|NA|NA
TGCGCCAGCAGTGGTCAGGGCCCCACAGATACGCAGTATTTT
CASSGQGPTDTQYF
>TRBV4-1|TRBJ2-5|NA|TRBD1
TGCGCCAGCAGCCCTCGACAAGGGGGCTTAAGAACCCAAGAGACCCAGTACTTC
CASSPRQGGLRTQETQYF
>TRBV7-9|TRBJ1-5|once|NA
TGTGCCAGCAGCTTATCGTCCCGTCAGCCCCAGCATTTT
CASSLSSRQPQHF
>TRBV15|TRBJ2-7|NA|NA
TGTGCCACCAGCAGAGGGGCCGGGGGTGGCGAGCAGTACTTC
CATSRGAGGGEQYF
>TRBV11-2|TRBJ2-7|once|TRBD1
TGTGCCAGCAGCAGAGACAGGGACGAGCAGTACTTC
CASSRDRDEQYF
>TRBV25-1|TRBJ2-3|NA|NA
TGTGCCAGCAGAGGGAGTGGGGATACGCAGTATTTT
CASRGSGDTQYF
>TRBV6-2/TRBV6-3|TRBJ1-6|NA|NA
TGTGCCAGCAGTGATGACAAGACCCTCCACTTT
CASSDDKTLHF
>TRBV10-1|TRBJ2-2|few|NA
TGCGCCAGCAGTACAGGGATCAACACCGGGGAGCTGTTTTTT
CASSTGINTGELFF
>TRBV28|TRBJ2-5|NA|NA
TGTGCCAGCAGTCACCGGGACATACAAGAGACCCAGTACTTC
CASSHRDIQETQYF
>TRBV19|TRBJ2-3|once|NA
TGTGCCAGTAGTGGTAGGACTGGGCTCACAGATACGCAGTATTTT
CASSGRTGLTDTQYF
>TRBV19|TRBJ2-5|NA|NA
TGTGCCAGTAGTACCAAGCGGACGTTCCAGGAGACCCAGTACTTC
CASSTKRTFQETQYF
>TRBV28|TRBJ2-7|NA|NA
TGTGCCAGCACCCTCGGGAATTCCTACGAGCAGTACTTC
CASTLGNSYEQYF
>TRBV28|TRBJ2-1|NA|TRBD2
TGTGCCAGCAGGGGGACTAGCGGGAGTAAGGATGAGCAGTTCTTC
CASRGTSGSKDEQFF
>TRBV19|TRBJ2-1|NA|NA
TGTGCCAGTAGTATCTGGCGGGATGAGCAGTTCTTC
CASSIWRDEQFF